One and the same sample provided the 23 T cell receptor beta chains below, sequenced in a study of CD8+ T cells in alopecia areata. The treatment is: oral pan-JAK inhibitor, 5-10 mg twice daily. Once RNA had been extracted, it was reverse transcribed into cDNA to act as the sequencing template. The data were produced by immunoSEQ multiplex PCR, yet TCRdb's version contains in-frame clones alone and is incomplete. The sample carries around 180,000 clones, just under 65% recorded once. Sequencing was performed on CD4+ T cells sorted from blood, taken around week 50, from a patient treated with tofacitinib. These receptors all come from a human donor with alopecia areata.

This clone was seen more than once but under ten times. The V gene is TRBV9, the J gene TRBJ2-7; TRBD1 agrees at 7 bases. The CDR3 covers 14 residues. Germline CDR1 and CDR2: SGDLS and YYNGEE. V was pared by 4 bases and J by 0 bases, with 4 bases of the junction left unmatched. The CDR3 here is CASSPGQSSYEQYF. The CDR3 region has the DNA TGTGCCAGCAGCCCGGGACAGAGCTCCTACGAGCAGTACTTC. Supplemented by reference TRBV9 and TRBJ2-7, the full variable domain reads DSGVTQTPKHLITATGQRVTLRCSPRSGDLSVYWYQQSLDQGLQFLIQYYNGEERAKGNILERFSAQQFPDLHSELNLSSLELGDSALYFCASSPGQSSYEQYFGPGTRLTVT.

This clone was seen just once. The chain links TRBV5-1 to TRBJ2-7, with D unresolved. V was trimmed by 1 base and J by 1 base, leaving 6 bases between them. The CDR3 has 13 residues. CDR1 SGHRS and CDR2 YFSETQ come from the germline V gene. CDR3 DNA: TGCGCCAGCAGCTTGTTCGAATCCTACGAGCAGTACTTC. Translation: CASSLFESYEQYF.

V and J are TRBV15 and TRBJ2-3, with 7 nucleotides matching TRBD1. The CDR3 covers 14 residues. V gave up 4 bases and J gave up 3 bases; unmatched junction bases: 4. From germline, CDR1 is LNHNV and CDR2 YYDKDF (reference sequence). In DNA form, the CDR3 reads TGTGCCACCAGCAAGACACAGGGGACAGATACGCAGTATTTT. This gives the protein CATSKTQGTDTQYF.

V usage is TRBV19 and J usage is TRBJ2-1; TRBD1 is a possible D gene (5 bases). This CDR3 spans 13 amino acids. Germline V lookup: CDR1 LNHDA, CDR2 SQIVND (reference sequence). Trimming pared 3 bases from V and 9 bases from J, leaving 12 bases between. DNA for the CDR3: TGTGCCAGTAGTATGACAGTTGCCGGTGAGCAGTTCTTC. Protein product: CASSMTVAGEQFF.

V and J are TRBV6-1 and TRBJ1-5; 9 positions agree with TRBD1. CDR1 and CDR2 (germline): MNHNS, SASEGT. V lost 1 base, J lost 3 bases, and 4 bases stayed unmatched. This CDR3 has 16 residues. CDR3 in amino acids: CASSEEDRGANQPQHF. In DNA, the CDR3 is TGTGCCAGCAGTGAAGAGGACAGGGGAGCCAATCAGCCCCAGCATTTT.

This clone was observed a handful of times. The chain joins TRBV7-2 to TRBJ1-6; D uncertain. Trimming removed 3 bases at V and 8 bases at J, with 11 bases between. The germline V gene encodes CDR1 SGHTA and CDR2 FQGNSA. CDR3 size: 14 residues. In DNA, the CDR3 is TGTGCCAGCAGCTTCCGGACTGGAGATTCACCCCTCCACTTT. Its translation: CASSFRTGDSPLHF.

The table lists this clone with many counts. The rearrangement uses TRBV29-1 and TRBJ2-7; D remains unclear. V gave up 4 bases and J gave up 6 bases, with 19 bases separating them. Germline loops: CDR1 SQVTM, CDR2 ANQGSEA. This CDR3 has 14 amino acids. The CDR3 sequence: CSVGGESGLGEQYF. CDR3 in DNA: TGCAGCGTTGGTGGGGAATCTGGTCTAGGCGAGCAGTACTTC.

V usage is TRBV30 and J usage is TRBJ2-5; D is perhaps TRBD1 (5 bases). The germline V gene has CDR1 GTSNPN and CDR2 SVGIG (reference sequence). V dropped 2 bases and J dropped 4 bases, with 11 bases sitting between them. This CDR3 has 13 residues. DNA of the CDR3: TGTGCCTGGAGTCAGGGTTTCCGAGAGACCCAGTACTTC. Its translation: CAWSQGFRETQYF. Full variable domain (remainder filled in from reference TRBV30 and TRBJ2-5): SQTIHQWPATLVQPVGSPLSLECTVEGTSNPNLYWYRQAAGRGLQLLFYSVGIGQISSEVPQNLSASRPQDRQFILSSKKLLLSDSGFYLCAWSQGFRETQYFGPGTRLLVL.

This clone was observed a few times. This chain uses TRBV9 with TRBJ2-5; 7 nucleotides agree with TRBD2. Germline assignment: CDR1 SGDLS and CDR2 YYNGEE. Germline trimming cut 1 base from V and 5 bases from J; bases unmatched to any gene: 8. CDR3 length: 15 residues. DNA for the CDR3: TGTGCCAGCAGCGTAAGTGGACTAGTAGGCGAGACCCAGTACTTC. It encodes CASSVSGLVGETQYF.

The chain employs TRBV29-1 and TRBJ2-1; 9 bases are shared with TRBD1. Germline CDR1 SQVTM, CDR2 ANQGSEA. The CDR3 contains 13 residues. The junction had 5 bases not matched to a gene; V was cut back by 7 bases and J by 4 bases. CDR3: CSARQGGYNEQFF. CDR3 DNA: TGCAGCGCCCGACAGGGGGGTTACAATGAGCAGTTCTTC.

The gene calls are TRBV5-6 and TRBJ1-4, with D tentatively TRBD1 (6 bases). Per the germline V gene, CDR1 is SGHDT and CDR2 is YYEEEE. The CDR3 is 12 amino acids. Trimming shortened V by 3 bases and J by 11 bases, and 11 bases separated the two germline ends. CDR3 sequence (DNA): TGTGCCAGCAGCTCACAGGGCGGGAAACTGTTTTTT. Amino acids: CASSSQGGKLFF.

The sample holds a few counts of this clone. The V and J genes are TRBV6-1 and TRBJ1-1, with 7 bases matching TRBD1. Looked up from germline, CDR1 is MNHNS and CDR2 is SASEGT. The CDR3 spans 12 residues. V shed 11 bases, J shed 3 bases, and the junction held 6 bases outside the gene matches. The CDR3 reads CAGQDPHTEAFF. CDR3 coding DNA: TGTGCCGGACAGGATCCCCACACTGAAGCTTTCTTT.

This clone was detected once. V is TRBV4-2 and J is TRBJ1-1; D may be TRBD1 (5 bases). Trimming removed 3 bases at V and 6 bases at J, with 8 bases between. Germline V gene lookup returns CDR1 LGHNA and CDR2 YNFKEQ. The CDR3 has 12 residues. The CDR3 nucleotides read TGTGCCAGCAGCCAGCAGGGAGCTGAAGCTTTCTTT. Its protein product is CASSQQGAEAFF.

This chain joins TRBV2 and TRBJ1-2, with 8 positions matching TRBD1. The CDR3 is made up of 13 amino acids. Per the germline V gene, CDR1 is SNHLY and CDR2 is FYNNEI. Germline trimming cut 6 bases from V and 8 bases from J; bases unmatched to any gene: 8. The CDR3 nucleotides are TGTGCCAGCAGGGCTCGGACAGGGAGAGGCTACACCTTC. The encoded protein is CASRARTGRGYTF.

The chain carries TRBV29-1 and TRBJ2-2; no clear D. CDR1 is SQVTM, CDR2 ANQGSEA, per germline. This CDR3 comprises 10 residues. Deletions cut 4 bases from V and 5 bases from J, with 2 bases between. In DNA form, the CDR3 reads TGCAGCGTTGGGACCGGGGAGCTGTTTTTT. Translation: CSVGTGELFF.

To note about this clone: A junction boundary mismatches the germline segment, possibly from a read error. The chain uses TRBV30 and TRBJ1-1, with unresolved D. The CDR3 spans 14 residues. Germline-derived CDR1 and CDR2 are GTSNPN and SVGIG (reference sequence). Written as DNA, the CDR3 is TGTGCCTGGAGTGTATTACTGGGGAACGCTGAAGCTTTCTTT. Its translation: CAWSVLLGNAEAFF. Full variable domain (missing parts from reference TRBV30 and TRBJ1-1): SQTIHQWPATLVQPVGSPLSLECTVEGTSNPNLYWYRQAAGRGLQLLFYSVGIGQISSEVPQNLSASRPQDRQFILSSKKLLLSDSGFYLCAWSVLLGNAEAFFGQGTRLTVV.

The genes are TRBV10-3 and TRBJ2-3; 7 bases line up with TRBD2. Germline CDR1 is ENHRY and CDR2 is SYGVKD. V trimming: 3 bases; J trimming: 2 bases; junction bases outside the gene matches: 5. This CDR3 comprises 15 residues. In DNA, the CDR3 is TGTGCCATCAGTGAAGGGACTACATACACAGATACGCAGTATTTT. Translating gives CAISEGTTYTDTQYF.

The V and J genes are TRBV29-1 and TRBJ2-7; the D gene is possibly TRBD2 (5 bases). V was clipped by 6 bases and J by 0 bases, with 15 bases between them. CDR1 is SQVTM and CDR2 is ANQGSEA in the germline V gene. CDR3 length: 14 residues. For the CDR3, the DNA is TGCAGCGTATCAGGACGGAGGAGCTCCTACGAGCAGTACTTC. Protein: CSVSGRRSSYEQYF.

The chain combines TRBV9 with TRBJ2-1; no definite D call. V was clipped by 5 bases and J by 10 bases, with 13 bases between them. The germline CDR1 and CDR2 sequences are SGDLS and YYNGEE. The CDR3 has 12 residues. CDR3 DNA: TGTGCCAGCAGTACGCCGGGTCTGGAGCAGTTCTTC. Residues: CASSTPGLEQFF.

This rearrangement joins TRBV12-5 to TRBJ2-5; D not resolved. The V end lost 1 base, the J end lost 5 bases, and 2 bases lay between the germline ends. Germline CDR1 LGHNT, CDR2 FRNRAP. The CDR3 is 11 residues long. CDR3 sequence: CASGLGETQYF. As DNA, the CDR3 is TGTGCTAGTGGTTTGGGGGAGACCCAGTACTTC.

This clone turned up a few times. The CDR3 sequence: CAWSTAERSPLHF. The CDR3 DNA reads as TGTGCCTGGAGTACAGCGGAACGTTCACCCCTCCACTTT. The chain employs TRBV30 and TRBJ1-6; no definite D call. From germline, CDR1 is GTSNPN and CDR2 SVGIG (reference sequence). The CDR3 consists of 13 residues. Trimming took off 2 bases at V and 9 bases at J, with 11 bases between the two ends. Complete variable domain (other parts from reference TRBV30 and TRBJ1-6): SQTIHQWPATLVQPVGSPLSLECTVEGTSNPNLYWYRQAAGRGLQLLFYSVGIGQISSEVPQNLSASRPQDRQFILSSKKLLLSDSGFYLCAWSTAERSPLHFGNGTRLTVT.

There are a few counts of this clone. The chain is built from TRBV18 and TRBJ2-3; D gene uncertain. V lost 1 base and J lost 6, with 5 bases in between. The CDR3 has 12 residues. Germline CDR1 reads KGHSH; CDR2 reads LQKENI. CDR3 nucleotide sequence: TGTGCCAGCTCACCACTAGACGATACGCAGTATTTT. Translated: CASSPLDDTQYF.

This clone was observed a few times. The chain has TRBV30 and TRBJ2-3, with 8 bases identical to TRBD1. The CDR3 is 14 residues long. In germline, CDR1 is GTSNPN, CDR2 SVGIG (reference sequence). V was pared by 1 base and J by 2 bases, with 2 bases of the junction left unmatched. CDR3 sequence: CAWSGDRFTDTQYF. The DNA for the CDR3 is TGTGCCTGGAGTGGGGACAGGTTCACAGATACGCAGTATTTT. Filled out from reference TRBV30 and TRBJ2-3, the complete variable domain reads SQTIHQWPATLVQPVGSPLSLECTVEGTSNPNLYWYRQAAGRGLQLLFYSVGIGQISSEVPQNLSASRPQDRQFILSSKKLLLSDSGFYLCAWSGDRFTDTQYFGPGTRLTVL.